Shown below are 21 T cell receptor beta chains from a single sample sequenced in a study of blood T cell repertoires in COVID-19. Assay: immunoSEQ multiplex PCR; the TCRdb copy retains only in-frame clones and omits some. Of 150,000 to 180,000 clones listed, more than 75% are singletons. Sequenced input: peripheral blood. Source of these receptors: a woman aged 55-69 years with COVID-19, enrolled during active disease.

The rearrangement links TRBV5-5 to TRBJ1-4; D ambiguous. Trimming took off 0 bases at V and 0 bases at J, with 6 bases between the two ends. Germline V gene sequence: CDR1 SGHKS, CDR2 YYEKEE (reference sequence). There are 15 residues in the CDR3. CDR3 nucleotides: TGTGCCAGCAGCTTGGTAACAGCAACTAATGAAAAACTGTTTTTT. The encoded protein is CASSLVTATNEKLFF.

V usage is TRBV5-1 and J usage is TRBJ2-2, with 7 bases aligning to TRBD2. The V and J ends lost 0 bases and 0 bases, in that order; junction bases with no gene match: 2. The CDR3 extends over 16 amino acids. Germline V gene sequence: CDR1 SGHRS, CDR2 YFSETQ. The CDR3 region has the DNA TGCGCCAGCAGCTTGGTCCGGGGGGCGAACACCGGGGAGCTGTTTTTT. Its protein is CASSLVRGANTGELFF.

The V and J genes are TRBV9 and TRBJ1-6; 11 bases match TRBD1. The CDR3 consists of 15 residues. V was clipped by 3 bases and J by 7 bases; unmatched bases: 3. In germline, CDR1 is SGDLS, CDR2 YYNGEE. In nucleotides, the CDR3 is TGTGCCAGCAGCGGGGGGACAGGGGGAAATTCACCCCTCCACTTT. It encodes CASSGGTGGNSPLHF. The full variable domain, completed using reference TRBV9 and TRBJ1-6, is DSGVTQTPKHLITATGQRVTLRCSPRSGDLSVYWYQQSLDQGLQFLIQYYNGEERAKGNILERFSAQQFPDLHSELNLSSLELGDSALYFCASSGGTGGNSPLHFGNGTRLTVT.

The rearrangement uses TRBV12-3 or TRBV12-4 and TRBJ2-1; possible D gene TRBD2, 5 bases. This CDR3 spans 13 amino acids. V was clipped by 1 base and J by 5 bases, with 6 bases between them. The CDR3 loop reads CASSLVGNNEQFF. The CDR3 DNA reads as TGTGCCAGCAGTTTAGTCGGGAACAATGAGCAGTTCTTC.

The V gene is TRBV7-2, the J gene TRBJ1-2; D perhaps matches TRBD1 (5 bases). V was pared by 1 base and J by 10 bases, with 13 bases between. Looked up from germline, CDR1 is SGHTA and CDR2 is FQGNSA. This CDR3 has 13 amino acids. CDR3 amino acids: CASSLVRGGDYTF. The CDR3 nucleotides read TGTGCCAGCAGCTTAGTCCGCGGGGGTGACTACACCTTC.

The V gene is TRBV27, the J gene TRBJ1-4; TRBD1 aligns across 8 bases. V shed 8 bases and J 7 bases; nucleotides not matched to a gene: 6. This CDR3 contains 13 residues. Germline V gene lookup returns CDR1 MNHEY and CDR2 SMNVEV (reference sequence). CDR3 nucleotides: TGTGCCAGCCGACTGGACAGGGCTGAAAAACTGTTTTTT. This translates into CASRLDRAEKLFF.

The chain uses TRBV6-6 and TRBJ2-3; 7 nucleotides align to TRBD2. CDR3 length: 14 residues. With 4 bases clipped from V and 4 bases from J, the junction kept 5 bases outside the gene matches. Per germline, CDR1 MNHNY and CDR2 SVGAGI (reference sequence). DNA for the CDR3: TGTGCCAGCAGTTTTGACCGGGGGGCAGATACGCAGTATTTT. This encodes CASSFDRGADTQYF.

The rearrangement uses TRBV12-3 or TRBV12-4 and TRBJ2-7; the D gene is possibly TRBD1 (6 bases). Trimming shortened V by 2 bases and J by 6 bases, and 11 bases separated the two germline ends. The CDR3 extends over 13 amino acids. CDR3 coding DNA: TGTGCCAGCAGTTTAAATATAGGGGGCGAGCAGTACTTC. This encodes CASSLNIGGEQYF.

The rearrangement links TRBV10-2 to TRBJ1-6; D gene ambiguous. With 6 bases removed from V and 7 bases from J, the gap between germline ends came to 13 bases. The CDR3 consists of 14 residues. Germline-derived CDR1 and CDR2 are WSHSY and SAAADI. CDR3 coding DNA: TGCGCCAGCAGCCATTCGGCGGGGAATTCACCCCTCCACTTT. This gives the protein CASSHSAGNSPLHF.

This rearrangement joins TRBV5-1 to TRBJ1-3; 7 bases match TRBD1. Germline V CDR1 and CDR2: SGHRS, YFSETQ. Germline trimming cut 4 bases from V and 4 bases from J; bases unmatched to any gene: 11. This CDR3 has 16 residues. The CDR3 coding sequence is TGCGCCAGCAGCGGACCACAGGGGCTTGGAGGAAACACCATATATTTT. Amino acids: CASSGPQGLGGNTIYF.

This clone came up a few times. The chain is built from TRBV6-5 and TRBJ2-2, with TRBD2 matching 7 bases. Germline CDR1 is MNHEY and CDR2 is SVGAGI. J lost 4 bases, V lost 8 bases, and 4 bases had no gene match. The CDR3 consists of 13 residues. The CDR3 bases are TGTGCCAGCCAATGGGGGGGCACCGGGGAGCTGTTTTTT. It yields the protein CASQWGGTGELFF.

The V and J genes are TRBV10-3 and TRBJ1-2, with 10 bases that match TRBD1. The germline CDR1 and CDR2 sequences are ENHRY and SYGVKD. The CDR3 is made up of 13 amino acids. Trimming removed 4 bases from V and 7 bases from J; junction bases left unmatched: 3. The CDR3 DNA sequence: TGTGCCATCAGTGGGACAGGGGGTTTTGGCTACACCTTC. Encoded protein: CAISGTGGFGYTF.

The chain is built from TRBV2 and TRBJ1-6; maybe TRBD1 (5 bases). Trimming took 0 bases from V and 7 from J, leaving 10 bases between them. Germline-derived CDR1 and CDR2 are SNHLY and FYNNEI. This CDR3 region has 15 residues. The CDR3: CASSEAGTYNSPLHF. CDR3 bases: TGTGCCAGCAGTGAAGCCGGGACTTACAATTCACCCCTCCACTTT.

V and J are TRBV6-5 and TRBJ1-1, with unresolved D. Germline V gene lookup returns CDR1 MNHEY and CDR2 SVGAGI. Trimming pared 8 bases from V and 2 bases from J, leaving 12 bases between. The CDR3 consists of 13 residues. The CDR3 nucleotides read TGTGCCAGCTACCGGGAGGGCAACACTGAAGCTTTCTTT. This gives the protein CASYREGNTEAFF.

V is TRBV6-5 and J is TRBJ2-1; 8 bases agree with TRBD2. Losses at the gene ends were 0 bases for V and 5 bases for J; bases not matched to a gene: 6. This CDR3 contains 16 residues. Germline assignment: CDR1 MNHEY and CDR2 SVGAGI. The DNA for the CDR3 is TGTGCCAGCAGTTACTCGTTGGTAGCGGGGCACAATGAGCAGTTCTTC. Residues: CASSYSLVAGHNEQFF.

About this clone: Germline and junction disagree at one end, which may indicate a read error. The V gene is TRBV7-7, the J gene TRBJ2-5; 14 bases map to TRBD2. The CDR3 length is 16 residues. Germline values: CDR1 SSHAT, CDR2 FNYEAQ (reference sequence). The CDR3 is CASSMGLAGAEGTQYF. The DNA of the CDR3 is TGTGCTAGCAGCATGGGACTAGCGGGAGCAGAGGGGACCCAGTACTTC.

The chain is built from TRBV19 and TRBJ1-4; D is uncertain. The CDR3 is made up of 13 amino acids. Germline-derived CDR1 and CDR2 are LNHDA and SQIVND (reference sequence). Between the trimmed V and J ends, which lost 3 bases and 8 bases, there was a span of 10 bases. The CDR3: CASSIGRGEKLFF. In nucleotides, the CDR3 is TGTGCCAGTAGTATCGGCAGAGGGGAAAAACTGTTTTTT.

The chain has TRBV7-9 and TRBJ2-7; D is unresolved. The CDR3 contains 12 residues. Germline V CDR1 and CDR2: SEHNR, FQNEAQ (reference sequence). Trimming took off 3 bases at V and 2 bases at J, with 5 bases between the two ends. The DNA of the CDR3 is TGTGCCAGCAGCTTTGGAGCCTACGAGCAGTACTTC. Translation: CASSFGAYEQYF. The full variable domain, its missing parts supplied by reference TRBV7-9 and TRBJ2-7, is DTGVSQNPRHKITKRGQNVTFRCDPISEHNRLYWYRQTLGQGPEFLTYFQNEAQLEKSRLLSDRFSAERPKGSFSTLEIQRTEQGDSAMYLCASSFGAYEQYFGPGTRLTVT.

This clone was seen a single time. V and J are TRBV3-1 (or the pseudogene TRBV3-2) and TRBJ1-5; 8 bases are a match to TRBD1. The J segment lost 4 bases and the V segment lost 3 bases, leaving 5 bases of the junction unmatched. Germline V CDR1 and CDR2: LGHDT, YNNKEL (reference sequence). There are 15 residues in the CDR3. In nucleotides, the CDR3 is TGTGCCAGCAGCCACCGGACAGGGATTAATCAGCCCCAGCATTTT. As protein: CASSHRTGINQPQHF.

This sequence joins TRBV5-6 and TRBJ1-5; the D is unclear. V lost 0 bases, J lost 6 bases, and 13 bases lay in between. The CDR3 is 15 amino acids. The germline V gene encodes CDR1 SGHDT and CDR2 YYEEEE. The CDR3 region is CASSLGAGIGQPQHF. CDR3 bases: TGTGCCAGCAGCTTGGGGGCCGGGATCGGTCAGCCCCAGCATTTT.

The chain recombines TRBV30 with TRBJ1-3; D not resolved. This CDR3 is built from 16 residues. Trimming left V 2 bases short and J 0 bases short, with 14 bases between. Germline loops: CDR1 GTSNPN, CDR2 SVGIG (reference sequence). The chain's CDR3 is CAWSLSHPSSGNTIYF. In DNA, the CDR3 is TGTGCCTGGAGTTTAAGTCACCCGAGCTCTGGAAACACCATATATTTT.